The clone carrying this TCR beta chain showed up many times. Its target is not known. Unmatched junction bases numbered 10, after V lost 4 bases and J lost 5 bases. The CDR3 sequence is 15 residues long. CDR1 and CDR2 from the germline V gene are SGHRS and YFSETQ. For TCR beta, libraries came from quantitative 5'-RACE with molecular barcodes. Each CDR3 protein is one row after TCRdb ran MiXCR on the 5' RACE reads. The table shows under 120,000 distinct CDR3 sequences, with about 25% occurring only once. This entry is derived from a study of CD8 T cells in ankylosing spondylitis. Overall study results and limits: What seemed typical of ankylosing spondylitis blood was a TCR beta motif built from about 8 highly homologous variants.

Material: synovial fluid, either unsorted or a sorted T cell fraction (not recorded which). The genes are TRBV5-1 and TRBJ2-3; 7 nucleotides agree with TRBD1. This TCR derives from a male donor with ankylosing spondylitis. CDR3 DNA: TGCGCCAGCAGCCAGGGACAGATAGACTTAGATACGCAGTATTTT. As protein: CASSQGQIDLDTQYF.